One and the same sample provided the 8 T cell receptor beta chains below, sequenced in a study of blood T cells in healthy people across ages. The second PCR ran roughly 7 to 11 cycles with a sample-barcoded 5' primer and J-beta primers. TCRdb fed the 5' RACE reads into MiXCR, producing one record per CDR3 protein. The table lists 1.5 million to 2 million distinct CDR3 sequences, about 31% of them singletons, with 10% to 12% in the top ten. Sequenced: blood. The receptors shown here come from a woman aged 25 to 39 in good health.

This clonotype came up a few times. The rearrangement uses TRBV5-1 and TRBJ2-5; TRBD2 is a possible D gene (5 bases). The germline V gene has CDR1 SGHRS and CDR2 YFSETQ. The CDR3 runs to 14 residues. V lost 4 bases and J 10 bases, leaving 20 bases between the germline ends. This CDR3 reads CASSQISGVGDQYF. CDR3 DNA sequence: TGCGCCAGCAGCCAAATCTCCGGGGTGGGTGACCAGTACTTC.

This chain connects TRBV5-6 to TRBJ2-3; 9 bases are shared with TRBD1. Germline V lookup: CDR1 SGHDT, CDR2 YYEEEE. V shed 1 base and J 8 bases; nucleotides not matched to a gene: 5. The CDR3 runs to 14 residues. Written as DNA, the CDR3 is TGTGCCAGCAGCTTGACCCTGACAGGGGGTACGCAGTATTTT. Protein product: CASSLTLTGGTQYF.

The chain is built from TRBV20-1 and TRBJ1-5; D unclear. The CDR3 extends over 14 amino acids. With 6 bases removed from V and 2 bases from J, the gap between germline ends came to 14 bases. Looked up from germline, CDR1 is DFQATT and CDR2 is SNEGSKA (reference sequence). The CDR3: CSATGVAGNQPQHF. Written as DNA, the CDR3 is TGCAGTGCCACTGGGGTCGCGGGCAATCAGCCCCAGCATTTT.

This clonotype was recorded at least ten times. In DNA form, the CDR3 reads TGTGCCAGCAGGAGGAACTCCGAGACCCAGTACTTC. Translation: CASRRNSETQYF. The chain joins TRBV12-3 or TRBV12-4 to TRBJ2-7, with no clear D. With the DNA end fitting TRBJ2-5 better, the J assignment may be wrong. The CDR3 is 12 residues long.

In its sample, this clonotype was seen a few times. CDR3 amino acids: CASSLARELFYEQYF. The CDR3 coding sequence is TGTGCCAGCAGCTTAGCCCGCGAGCTGTTTTACGAGCAGTACTTC. The chain employs TRBV11-2 and TRBJ2-7; D unclear. Germline V gives CDR1 SGHAT, CDR2 FQNNGV. The CDR3 sequence is 15 residues long. V dropped 1 base and J dropped 4 bases, with 14 bases sitting between them.

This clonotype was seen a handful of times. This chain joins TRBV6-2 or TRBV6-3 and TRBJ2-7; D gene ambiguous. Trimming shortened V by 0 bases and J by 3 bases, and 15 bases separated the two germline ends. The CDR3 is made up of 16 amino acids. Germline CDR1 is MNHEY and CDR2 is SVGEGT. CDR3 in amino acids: CASSYSSWRYRYEQYF. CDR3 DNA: TGTGCCAGCAGTTACTCGAGTTGGCGATACCGCTACGAGCAGTACTTC.

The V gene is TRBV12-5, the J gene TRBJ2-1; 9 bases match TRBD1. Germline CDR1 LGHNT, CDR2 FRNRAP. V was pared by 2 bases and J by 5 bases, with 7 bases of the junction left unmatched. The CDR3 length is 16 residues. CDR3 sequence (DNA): TGTGCTAGTGGTTTGACACCGGGACAGGGTGACAATGAGCAGTTCTTC. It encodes CASGLTPGQGDNEQFF. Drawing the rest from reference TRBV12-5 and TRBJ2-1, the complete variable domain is DARVTQTPRHKVTEMGQEVTMRCQPILGHNTVFWYRQTMMQGLELLAYFRNRAPLDDSGMPKDRFSAEMPDATLATLKIQPSEPRDSAVYFCASGLTPGQGDNEQFFGPGTRLTVL.

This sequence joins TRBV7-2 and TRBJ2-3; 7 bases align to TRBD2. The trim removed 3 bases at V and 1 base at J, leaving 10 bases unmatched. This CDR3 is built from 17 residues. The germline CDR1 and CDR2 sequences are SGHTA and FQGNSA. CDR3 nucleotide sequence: TGTGCCAGCAGCTTGCTATCGGCGGGGAGGGGCACAGATACGCAGTATTTT. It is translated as CASSLLSAGRGTDTQYF.